The table lists the clone carrying this T cell receptor (beta chain) with a count of one. What it binds is unknown. This sample is part of a study of cytomegalovirus exposure and HLA in healthy donors. Findings of the study overall: Per published accounts, TCR beta sequences correctly predicted the HLA-A and HLA-B alleles of most subjects. Sequence variants that were highly shared formed a cluster that was likely a sequencing artifact.

From germline, CDR1 is SGHNT and CDR2 YYREEE (reference sequence). The CDR3 has 17 residues. The ends were cut back, 4 bases at V and 0 bases at J, with 17 bases in the middle. The PCR used 60 Vbeta and 13 Jbeta primers. Assay: immunoSEQ multiplex PCR; the TCRdb copy retains only in-frame clones and omits some. The profile shows some 150,000 clones, roughly 80% of them singletons. The genes are TRBV5-4 and TRBJ2-1; D might be TRBD2 (6 bases). The sample taken for sequencing was PBMCs. The TCR sequence derives from a female donor in good health and CMV-seronegative. The CDR3 sequence is CASSAPAGRSSYNEQFF. The CDR3 nucleotides are TGTGCCAGCAGCGCCCCGGCGGGGAGGAGCTCCTACAATGAGCAGTTCTTC.